This TCR beta chain is drawn from a study of blood T cell repertoires in COVID-19. Study as a whole: Both acute and convalescent COVID-19 samples were obtained from the United States, Italy and Spain. In each case, the material was cDNA or gDNA derived from T cells, B-cell-depleted T cells, or PBMCs.

Original processing methods: For nucleated cells, counts were estimated from reference gene primer amplification. Profiled with immunoSEQ multiplex PCR; TCRdb holds only in-frame clones, not every one. V and J calls and clone size follow that table, whereas D and trimming were derived from the DNA. Here the sample spans around 130,000 clones, 82% being singletons. The V and J ends lost 9 bases and 5 bases respectively, with 17 bases between them. The CDR3 consists of 15 residues. Germline CDR1 reads MNHEY; CDR2 reads SVGAGI. The sample taken for sequencing was peripheral blood. The sequence derives from an elderly woman with acute or convalescent COVID-19. The V call is TRBV6-5, the J call TRBJ1-6, with a tentative D call TRBD1 (6 bases). As DNA, the CDR3 is TGTGCCAGTTGCCCCAGGGGATACCATAATTCACCCCTCCACTTT. This encodes CASCPRGYHNSPLHF.